Listed below are T cell receptor beta chains from one sample, sequenced in a study of blood T cells in healthy people across ages. TCRdb called the 5' RACE reads again in MiXCR, with one record for every CDR3 protein. Of over a million distinct CDR3 sequences listed, approximately 59% are singletons. The source material was blood. All receptors come from a man younger than 35 in good health. CDR3s include the opening cysteine and the closing phenylalanine or tryptophan. D genes are given only for firm matches. Some rows have no size entry. The others give once, few or many, or a class for an expanded clone.

J gene: TRBJ2-6
V gene: TRBV12-3/TRBV12-4
D gene: .
clone size: few
CDR3 DNA: TGTGCCAGCACCCGGGGGTCGGGTACTGGGGCCAACGTCCTGACTTTC
CDR3 protein: CASTRGSGTGANVLTF

J gene: TRBJ2-7
V gene: TRBV12-3/TRBV12-4
D gene: .
clone size: few
CDR3 DNA: TGTGCCAGCAGTCGACCGACAGCTTCCTACGAGCAGTACTTC
CDR3 protein: CASSRPTASYEQYF

J gene: TRBJ2-6
V gene: TRBV18
D gene: TRBD2
clone size: .
CDR3 DNA: TGTGCCAGCTCACCTACGACTAGCGGGAGTAGTGGGGCCAACGTCCCGACTTTC
CDR3 protein: CASSPTTSGSSGANVPTF

J gene: TRBJ2-7
V gene: TRBV6-5
D gene: .
clone size: few
CDR3 DNA: TGTGCCAGCAGTTACTCGGTCGGAGACTCTAACGATGAGCAGTACTTC
CDR3 protein: CASSYSVGDSNDEQYF

J gene: TRBJ2-6
V gene: TRBV4-1
D gene: .
clone size: few
CDR3 DNA: TGCGCCAGCAGCCAAGGGCTCGGATTCTCTGGGGCCAACGTCCTGACTTTC
CDR3 protein: CASSQGLGFSGANVLTF

J gene: TRBJ2-1
V gene: TRBV6-5
D gene: TRBD1
clone size: .
CDR3 DNA: TGTGCCAGCAGTCGGACAGGCGCGCTGGAGACCCAGTTCTTC
CDR3 protein: CASSRTGALETQFF

J gene: TRBJ1-5
V gene: TRBV7-8
D gene: .
clone size: .
CDR3 DNA: TGTGCCAGCAGCTTATGGGGGGCTGACAGCAATCAGCCCCAGCATTTT
CDR3 protein: CASSLWGADSNQPQHF

J gene: TRBJ2-1
V gene: TRBV4-3
D gene: TRBD2
clone size: .
CDR3 DNA: TGCGCCATCAGCCAAGCCACCACCACTAGCGGGGATAGTAATGAGCAGTTCTTC
CDR3 protein: CAISQATTTSGDSNEQFF

J gene: TRBJ2-7
V gene: TRBV2
D gene: TRBD1
clone size: few
CDR3 DNA: TGTGCCAAGACCGGGACAGGGAACGAGCAGTACTTC
CDR3 protein: CAKTGTGNEQYF

J gene: TRBJ2-1
V gene: TRBV29-1
D gene: .
clone size: .
CDR3 DNA: TGCAGCGGGGAGGGGGGGCTGTACAATGAGCAGTTCTTC
CDR3 protein: CSGEGGLYNEQFF

J gene: TRBJ2-3
V gene: TRBV11-3
D gene: .
clone size: .
CDR3 DNA: TGTGCCAGCACCCACAGGGATTCCCCCGATACGCAGTATTTT
CDR3 protein: CASTHRDSPDTQYF